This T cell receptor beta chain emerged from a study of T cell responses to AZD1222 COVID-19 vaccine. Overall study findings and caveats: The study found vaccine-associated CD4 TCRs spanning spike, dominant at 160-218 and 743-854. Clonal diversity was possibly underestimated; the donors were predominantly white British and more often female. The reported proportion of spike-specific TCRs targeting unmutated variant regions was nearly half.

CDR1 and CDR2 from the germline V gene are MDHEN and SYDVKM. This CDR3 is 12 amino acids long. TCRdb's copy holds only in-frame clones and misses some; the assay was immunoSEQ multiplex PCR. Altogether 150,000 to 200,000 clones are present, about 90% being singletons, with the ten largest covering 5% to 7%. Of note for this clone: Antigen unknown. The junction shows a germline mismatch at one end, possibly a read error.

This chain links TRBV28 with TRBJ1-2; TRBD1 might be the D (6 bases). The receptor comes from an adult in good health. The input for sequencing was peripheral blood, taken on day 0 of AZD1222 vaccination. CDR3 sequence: CASSLRTALVAF. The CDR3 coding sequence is TGTGCCAGCAGTTTACGGACAGCCCTAGTGGCCTTC.